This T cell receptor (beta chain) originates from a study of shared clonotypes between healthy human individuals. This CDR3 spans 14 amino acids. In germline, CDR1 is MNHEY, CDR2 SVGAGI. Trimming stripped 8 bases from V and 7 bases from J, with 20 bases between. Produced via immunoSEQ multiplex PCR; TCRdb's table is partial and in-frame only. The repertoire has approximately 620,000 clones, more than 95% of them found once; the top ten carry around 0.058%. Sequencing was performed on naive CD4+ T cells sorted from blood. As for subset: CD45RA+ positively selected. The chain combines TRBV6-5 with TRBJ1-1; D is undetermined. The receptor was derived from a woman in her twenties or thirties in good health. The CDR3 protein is CASSWSGWRDEAFF. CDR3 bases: TGTGCCAGCTCTTGGAGCGGCTGGCGGGATGAAGCTTTCTTT.